Presented here are 26 T cell receptor beta chains from one specimen sequenced in a study of patients and donors after allogeneic stem cell transplantation. TCRdb re-derived calls from the RT-PCR reads in MiXCR, one entry per CDR3 protein. The sample lists 150,000 to 200,000 distinct CDR3 sequences, around 30% occurring once. Sequencing was carried out using blood, either unsorted or a sorted T cell fraction (not recorded which). Receptors were obtained from a human donor who was either an allogeneic HSCT recipient or a stem cell or donor lymphocyte infusion donor (not recorded which). It is not recorded whose cells these are; they may come from a transplant donor.

The chain links TRBV2 to TRBJ1-1; 7 bases match TRBD1. Unmatched junction bases numbered 9, after V lost 4 bases and J lost 1 base. Germline CDR1 is SNHLY and CDR2 is FYNNEI. The CDR3 is 16 residues long. CDR3 sequence reads: CASSANLWTGNTEAFF. The CDR3 DNA is TGTGCCAGCAGTGCGAATCTTTGGACAGGGAACACTGAAGCTTTCTTT.

This clonotype was recorded many times. The chain has TRBV29-1 and TRBJ1-5; 7 bases line up with TRBD1. V lost 7 bases, J lost 5 bases, and 11 bases stayed unmatched. CDR1 is SQVTM, CDR2 ANQGSEA, per germline. This CDR3 has 14 amino acids. The chain's CDR3 is CSARETGRDQPQHF. Here the CDR3 DNA reads TGCAGCGCTCGTGAGACAGGGCGGGATCAGCCCCAGCATTTT.

The V call is TRBV28, the J call TRBJ1-6, with a weak D call TRBD1 (6 bases). CDR3 length equals 16 residues. The V gene lost 1 base and the J gene lost 9 bases, with 16 bases spanning the gap. Germline V gene lookup returns CDR1 MDHEN and CDR2 SYDVKM. The CDR3 DNA sequence: TGTGCCAGCAGTTTATTAGGCGGGGGCTTGGGTTCACCCCTCCACTTT. Translation gives CASSLLGGGLGSPLHF.

This clonotype was observed a few times. The chain is built from TRBV5-1 and TRBJ1-2; D is unresolved. Between the trimmed V and J ends, which lost 0 bases and 2 bases, there was a span of 14 bases. There are 16 residues in the CDR3. CDR1 is SGHRS and CDR2 is YFSETQ in the germline V gene. In DNA, the CDR3 is TGCGCCAGCAGCTTGGCCGGCAACCCCGCGAACTATGGCTACACCTTC. Amino acid sequence: CASSLAGNPANYGYTF. The variable domain in full, completed from reference TRBV5-1 and TRBJ1-2, reads KAGVTQTPRYLIKTRGQQVTLSCSPISGHRSVSWYQQTPGQGLQFLFEYFSETQRNKGNFPGRFSGRQFSNSRSEMNVSTLELGDSALYLCASSLAGNPANYGYTFGSGTRLTVV.

This clonotype was picked up many times. The chain joins TRBV12-3 or TRBV12-4 to TRBJ1-5, with TRBD1 as a possible D gene (5 bases). This CDR3 has 13 amino acids. V was shortened by 6 bases and J by 7 bases, with 13 bases between the two germline ends. The CDR3 DNA sequence: TGTGCCAGCAGAGCCATGGGGCAACAGCCCCAGCATTTT. Encoded protein: CASRAMGQQPQHF.

The chain combines TRBV5-1 with TRBJ2-2; no reliable D call. The CDR3 is 12 amino acids. V was pared by 6 bases and J by 5 bases, with 8 bases between. Germline values: CDR1 SGHRS, CDR2 YFSETQ. The CDR3, as DNA: TGCGCCAGCACAGTAGAAACCGGGGAGCTGTTTTTT. It codes for CASTVETGELFF. Full variable domain (remainder filled in from reference TRBV5-1 and TRBJ2-2): KAGVTQTPRYLIKTRGQQVTLSCSPISGHRSVSWYQQTPGQGLQFLFEYFSETQRNKGNFPGRFSGRQFSNSRSEMNVSTLELGDSALYLCASTVETGELFFGEGSRLTVL.

The J gene is TRBJ2-1, the V gene TRBV12-3 or TRBV12-4, with TRBD2 matching 11 bases. Trimming at V came to 9 bases and at J to 0 bases, leaving 19 bases not matched to a gene. The CDR3 spans 20 residues. For the CDR3, the DNA is TGTGCCAGGGGAGCGAGAAGGACCCGACTAGCGGGAAGCTCCTACAATGAGCAGTTCTTC. This encodes CARGARRTRLAGSSYNEQFF.

This clonotype turned up a few times. The chain uses TRBV21-1 and TRBJ1-2. TRBV21-1 corresponds to a pseudogene. This CDR3 contains 14 residues. CDR3 sequence: CASSNAGHYYGYTF. DNA for the CDR3: TGTGCCAGCAGCAACGCGGGCCATTACTATGGCTACACCTTC.

The sample holds one count of this clonotype. The rearrangement links TRBV4-3 to TRBJ2-3; 7 bases line up with TRBD1. From germline, CDR1 is LGHNA and CDR2 YSLEER. J lost 7 bases, V lost 0 bases, and 13 bases had no gene match. The length of the CDR3 is 17 residues. In nucleotides, the CDR3 is TGCGCCAGCAGCCAAGATTCTCGGGGCAGGGGGATTTATACGCAGTATTTT. This encodes CASSQDSRGRGIYTQYF.

As DNA, the CDR3 is TGCGCCAGCAGCCAAGATCGTCGGACTAGCTACGAGCAGTACTTC. Amino acid sequence: CASSQDRRTSYEQYF. The chain uses TRBV4-1 and TRBJ2-7, with 7 bases identical to TRBD2. V was clipped by 0 bases and J by 3 bases; unmatched bases: 5. Germline CDR1 reads MGHRA; CDR2 reads YSYEKL. The CDR3 is 15 residues long.

The gene calls are TRBV24-1 and TRBJ2-1; no clear D gene. The CDR3 consists of 15 residues. CDR1 and CDR2 (germline): KGHDR, SFDVKD. V was clipped by 0 bases and J by 6 bases, with 11 bases between them. The CDR3 region has the DNA TGTGCCACCAGTGATTTGAGGGAAGCGAGCAATGAGCAGTTCTTC. As protein: CATSDLREASNEQFF.

The V call is TRBV28, the J call TRBJ2-3, with D unclear. The CDR3 is 12 residues long. Germline V gene lookup returns CDR1 MDHEN and CDR2 SYDVKM. V lost 2 bases and J 10 bases, leaving 10 bases between the germline ends. CDR3 in DNA: TGTGCCAGCAGTTTAACCCCTCCCGCGCAGTATTTT. Translating gives CASSLTPPAQYF.

As regards this clonotype: A much larger clone lies a single base off, so this may be a read error. V and J are TRBV20-1 and TRBJ1-5, with a tentative D call TRBD1 (6 bases). The CDR3 is made up of 14 amino acids. CDR1 and CDR2 (germline): DFQATT, SNEGSKA (reference sequence). Trimming cost V 5 bases and J 2 bases, with 13 bases left between them. CDR3 in DNA: TGCAGTGCTCACGGGACACCGGGCAATCAGCCCCAGCATTTT. It is translated as CSAHGTPGNQPQHF.

J is TRBJ2-2 and V is TRBV12-3 or TRBV12-4; possibly TRBD1 or TRBD2 for D (5 bases each). The length of the CDR3 is 13 residues. With 8 bases removed from V and 7 bases from J, the gap between germline ends came to 14 bases. The CDR3 protein is CASGTWGSGELFF. CDR3 nucleotide sequence: TGTGCCAGCGGTACTTGGGGGAGCGGGGAGCTGTTTTTT.

V and J are TRBV6-2 or TRBV6-3 and TRBJ1-1; weak D call: TRBD1 (5 bases). Germline-derived CDR1 and CDR2 are MNHEY and SVGEGT. V was trimmed by 2 bases and J by 0 bases, leaving 10 bases between them. The CDR3 runs to 15 residues. As DNA, the CDR3 is TGTGCCAGCAGTTACCGGGGACTCCTGAACACTGAAGCTTTCTTT. Encoded protein: CASSYRGLLNTEAFF.

This chain links TRBV9 with TRBJ2-7; D is possibly TRBD2 (6 bases). V dropped 0 bases and J dropped 3 bases, with 10 bases sitting between them. Germline V lookup: CDR1 SGDLS, CDR2 YYNGEE. This CDR3 region has 14 residues. The CDR3 loop reads CASSVGRGGYEQYF. CDR3 coding DNA: TGTGCCAGCAGCGTAGGGCGGGGCGGCTACGAGCAGTACTTC.

This clonotype was observed a handful of times. This chain uses TRBV27 with TRBJ2-2; 9 bases match TRBD2. The trim removed 7 bases at V and 8 bases at J, leaving 11 bases unmatched. CDR1 and CDR2 (germline): MNHEY, SMNVEV (reference sequence). The CDR3 totals 15 residues. The CDR3 sequence is CASILSGRLGGELFF. The CDR3 coding sequence is TGTGCCAGCATTCTTAGCGGGAGATTGGGTGGGGAGCTGTTTTTT.

DNA of the CDR3: TGCGCCAGCAGCCAAGATTTGGCTAATTGGTCTGGGGCCAACGTCCTGACTTTC. Translated: CASSQDLANWSGANVLTF. V usage is TRBV4-3 and J usage is TRBJ2-6; D is undetermined. Germline CDR1 and CDR2: LGHNA and YSLEER. Trimming cost V 0 bases and J 1 base, with 13 bases left between them. This CDR3 is 18 amino acids long.

This clonotype has at least ten counts. The rearrangement links TRBV5-1 to TRBJ2-3; D gene unclear. With 5 bases removed from V and 5 bases from J, the gap between germline ends came to 12 bases. CDR1 and CDR2 (germline): SGHRS, YFSETQ. This CDR3 spans 13 amino acids. The CDR3 here is CASSTRVGDTQYF. The DNA for the CDR3 is TGCGCCAGCAGTACCCGGGTTGGAGATACGCAGTATTTT.

This clonotype is labeled medium-sized (0.01 to 0.1%). The chain has TRBV20-1 and TRBJ1-1; D remains ambiguous. Trimming took 5 bases from V and 4 from J, leaving 14 bases between them. This CDR3 region has 13 residues. CDR1 is DFQATT and CDR2 is SNEGSKA in the germline V gene (reference sequence). The CDR3, as DNA: TGCAGTGCTTGTGAAAGAGGGTGCACTGAAGCTTTCTTT. This codes for CSACERGCTEAFF.

In its sample, this clonotype was seen many times. The genes are TRBV12-3 or TRBV12-4 and TRBJ1-5; D perhaps matches TRBD1 (5 bases). This CDR3 comprises 14 residues. Trimming pared 1 base from V and 7 bases from J, leaving 11 bases between. For the CDR3, the DNA is TGTGCCAGCAGTTTAGACCAGGGACGCCAGCCCCAGCATTTT. This sequence encodes CASSLDQGRQPQHF.

This sequence joins TRBV7-2 and TRBJ2-1, with 8 positions matching TRBD2. The CDR3 is 17 amino acids. Losses at the gene ends were 3 bases for V and 7 bases for J; bases not matched to a gene: 14. CDR1 and CDR2 from the germline V gene are SGHTA and FQGNSA. CDR3 sequence: CASSFEVGAGAVNEQFF. CDR3 DNA sequence: TGTGCCAGCAGCTTCGAGGTTGGAGCGGGAGCAGTGAATGAGCAGTTCTTC.

In its sample, this clonotype was seen many times. This chain links TRBV20-1 with TRBJ1-4, with D tentatively TRBD1 (6 bases). The germline V and J ends were trimmed by 5 bases and 12 bases, with 16 bases remaining between them. Germline CDR1 and CDR2: DFQATT and SNEGSKA (reference sequence). This CDR3 comprises 12 residues. The CDR3 here is CSAYSTGTQLFF. The CDR3 DNA reads TGCAGTGCTTACAGCACCGGGACACAACTGTTTTTT.

A word on this clonotype: The conserved closing phenylalanine or tryptophan is absent in this CDR3, likely reflecting a read error. The J gene is TRBJ1-5, the V gene TRBV27; D not resolved. Trimming pared 0 bases from V and 2 bases from J, leaving 5 bases between. This CDR3 is 14 amino acids long. From germline, CDR1 is MNHEY and CDR2 SMNVEV (reference sequence). Here the CDR3 DNA reads TGTGCCAGCAGTTTATCAGTGGGCAATCAGCCCCAGCATTAT. Translation: CASSLSVGNQPQHY.

This clonotype was seen just once. J is TRBJ1-5 and V is TRBV5-5; tentatively, D is TRBD1 (5 bases). V was clipped by 1 base and J by 7 bases, with 9 bases between them. The CDR3 is made up of 13 amino acids. Germline loops: CDR1 SGHKS, CDR2 YYEKEE (reference sequence). The chain's CDR3 is CASSLNRWQPQHF. CDR3 bases: TGTGCCAGCAGCTTGAACAGGTGGCAGCCCCAGCATTTT.

V gene TRBV15 combines with J gene TRBJ1-3; no clear D. Germline assignment: CDR1 LNHNV and CDR2 YYDKDF (reference sequence). V was trimmed by 4 bases and J by 0 bases, leaving 19 bases between them. This CDR3 has 18 residues. The CDR3 is CATSIFLRRKSSGNTIYF. CDR3 in DNA: TGTGCCACCAGCATATTTCTTAGACGGAAATCCTCTGGAAACACCATATATTTT.